Listed below are T cell receptor beta chains from one sample, sequenced in a study of cytotoxic CD8 clonotypes in ibrutinib-treated CLL. The table came from immunoSEQ multiplex PCR; TCRdb's copy has only in-frame clones and leaves some out. Here the sample spans approximately 45,000 clones, about 70% being singletons. Specimen: PBMCs, collected after 12 months of ibrutinib treatment. The receptor source for this set is a human donor with chronic lymphocytic leukemia. Both conserved end residues are part of each CDR3. A D gene is named only where the DNA matches it firmly. Clone size is stated in some rows and not others, as once, few, many or a class when expanded.

abundance	v_gene	d_gene	j_gene	CDR3aa	CDR3nt
few	TRBV6-6	TRBD1	TRBJ1-5	CASRQGRNQPQHF	TGTGCCAGCCGACAGGGCCGCAATCAGCCCCAGCATTTT
once	TRBV30	-	TRBJ2-5	CAWGELQETQYF	TGTGCCTGGGGGGAGTTGCAAGAGACCCAGTACTTC
-	TRBV4-1	TRBD1	TRBJ1-1	CASSQRDRDNEAFF	TGCGCCAGCAGCCAACGTGACAGGGATAATGAAGCTTTCTTT
-	TRBV6-6	-	TRBJ1-2	CASSYGARGYGYTF	TGTGCCAGCAGTTACGGAGCGAGGGGCTATGGCTACACCTTC
-	TRBV6-5	-	TRBJ1-2	CASSPTPGEDYGYTF	TGTGCCAGCAGTCCGACGCCCGGGGAAGACTATGGCTACACCTTC
-	TRBV19	-	TRBJ1-5	CASGWQGRTDQPQHF	TGTGCCAGTGGGTGGCAGGGACGGACCGATCAGCCCCAGCATTTT
-	TRBV11-2	TRBD2	TRBJ2-3	CASSLLRTSGGNIADTQYF	TGTGCCAGCAGCCTCTTACGTACTAGCGGGGGGAATATAGCAGATACGCAGTATTTT
-	TRBV6-1	TRBD1	TRBJ2-2	CASHSGTVNTGELFF	TGTGCCAGCCATTCCGGGACAGTGAACACCGGGGAGCTGTTTTTT
-	TRBV19	TRBD2	TRBJ2-4	CASRDPYGGGGNIQYF	TGTGCCAGTAGGGACCCCTACGGCGGGGGGGGAAACATTCAGTACTTC
-	TRBV5-1	-	TRBJ2-2	CASSLAVSTGELFF	TGCGCCAGCAGCTTGGCAGTCAGCACCGGGGAGCTGTTTTTT
-	TRBV6-5	TRBD2	TRBJ2-1	CASSYYYRRGNEQFF	TGTGCCAGCAGTTACTATTACAGGCGGGGGAATGAGCAGTTCTTC
-	TRBV4-1	-	TRBJ1-2	CASSEGYPGQDYGYTF	TGCGCCAGCAGCGAAGGGTATCCTGGGCAAGACTATGGCTACACCTTC
-	TRBV5-6	-	TRBJ2-2	CASSFDGGANTGELFF	TGTGCCAGCAGCTTCGACGGGGGCGCGAACACCGGGGAGCTGTTTTTT
-	TRBV19	TRBD1	TRBJ1-2	CASSNNRDRGNYGYTF	TGTGCCAGTAGTAACAACCGGGACAGGGGGAACTATGGCTACACCTTC
once	TRBV6-4	TRBD1	TRBJ1-2	CASSVSTSFSQQGYGYTF	TGTGCCAGCAGTGTTTCCACCTCATTCTCACAACAGGGGTATGGCTACACCTTC
-	TRBV7-2	-	TRBJ1-5	CASSPGLNGQPQHF	TGTGCCAGCAGCCCTGGACTAAATGGTCAGCCCCAGCATTTT
once	TRBV6-6	-	TRBJ1-5	CASSYGAGNNQPQHF	TGTGCCAGCAGTTACGGGGCAGGGAACAATCAGCCCCAGCATTTT
-	TRBV19	-	TRBJ2-1	CASSRQGSYNEQFF	TGTGCCAGTAGTCGGCAGGGGTCCTACAATGAGCAGTTCTTC
-	TRBV11-2	-	TRBJ2-1	CASSPFWGAGGGHEQFF	TGTGCCAGCAGCCCCTTTTGGGGGGCTGGGGGGGGCCATGAGCAGTTCTTC
-	TRBV4-1	-	TRBJ2-3	CASSRLGQGGDTQYF	TGCGCCAGCAGCCGCCTTGGGCAGGGCGGAGATACGCAGTATTTT
-	TRBV9	TRBD1	TRBJ1-3	CASSVEGTVGNTIYF	TGTGCCAGCAGCGTAGAGGGGACAGTCGGAAACACCATATATTTT
-	TRBV7-9	TRBD2	TRBJ2-2	CASSLLPSGTGELFF	TGTGCCAGCAGCTTATTGCCTAGCGGTACCGGGGAGCTGTTTTTT
few	TRBV5-1	-	TRBJ2-2	CASSLAGQNTGELFF	TGCGCCAGCAGCTTGGCGGGACAGAACACCGGGGAGCTGTTTTTT
-	TRBV7-9	-	TRBJ1-2	CASSFRGGGYGYTF	TGTGCCAGCAGCTTCAGGGGCGGGGGCTATGGCTACACCTTC
-	TRBV18	-	TRBJ2-1	CASSPRPGGSPFF	TGTGCCAGCTCACCAAGGCCAGGCGGTTCCCCGTTCTTC
-	TRBV28	-	TRBJ1-5	CASSFIGDQFNQPQHF	TGTGCCAGCAGTTTTATAGGGGATCAGTTCAATCAGCCCCAGCATTTT